The 29 T cell receptor beta chains presented below share a single source sample, sequenced in a study of PD-L1 blockade in urothelial cancer. Some clones are missing from TCRdb's copy, which holds only in-frame ones; the method was immunoSEQ multiplex PCR. The sample shows tens of thousands of clones, about 85% of them seen only once. Time point specified: peripheral blood 6 weeks after treatment start. Here the sequenced sample was PBMCs, taken around atezolizumab (anti-PD-L1) treatment. The receptors were sampled from a man between 65 and 80 years old with urothelial cancer.

The chain has TRBV30 and TRBJ1-1, with TRBD1 matching over 7 bases. Germline lookup yields CDR1 GTSNPN and CDR2 SVGIG (reference sequence). V dropped 0 bases and J dropped 11; count of bases not matched to a gene: 12. The CDR3 spans 14 residues. CDR3 nucleotides: TGTGCCTGGAGTGTAAGGGGGCGGGCTCTCGGGGCTTTCTTT. It yields the protein CAWSVRGRALGAFF.

This clone was seen a single time. The chain uses TRBV15 and TRBJ2-1, with 7 positions matching TRBD2. Per the germline V gene, CDR1 is LNHNV and CDR2 is YYDKDF (reference sequence). CDR3 size: 16 residues. The junction had 5 bases not matched to a gene; V was cut back by 0 bases and J by 3 bases. CDR3 region: CATSRDRGGSYNEQFF. The CDR3 coding sequence is TGTGCCACCAGCAGAGACCGCGGCGGGAGCTACAATGAGCAGTTCTTC. Full variable domain (rest looked up from reference TRBV15 and TRBJ2-1): DAMVIQNPRYQVTQFGKPVTLSCSQTLNHNVMYWYQQKSSQAPKLLFHYYDKDFNNEADTPDNFQSRRPNTSFCFLDIRSPGLGDTAMYLCATSRDRGGSYNEQFFGPGTRLTVL.

J is TRBJ1-2 and V is TRBV9; 7 bases map to TRBD1. J gave up 8 bases and V 2 bases, and 15 bases lay outside the gene matches. The germline V gene has CDR1 SGDLS and CDR2 YYNGEE. CDR3 length equals 16 residues. CDR3 nucleotides: TGTGCCAGCAGCGTGGGGGGACAGATGCTACGTAAAGGCTACACCTTC. As protein: CASSVGGQMLRKGYTF. The whole variable domain, filled in from reference TRBV9 and TRBJ1-2, reads DSGVTQTPKHLITATGQRVTLRCSPRSGDLSVYWYQQSLDQGLQFLIQYYNGEERAKGNILERFSAQQFPDLHSELNLSSLELGDSALYFCASSVGGQMLRKGYTFGSGTRLTVV.

The genes are TRBV10-3 and TRBJ2-1, with 8 bases aligning to TRBD2. Trimming cost V 10 bases and J 5 bases; bases outside gene matches: 10. Germline V gene data show CDR1 as ENHRY and CDR2 as SYGVKD. The CDR3 totals 14 residues. The CDR3 reads CATTGLGRDNEQFF. In DNA form, the CDR3 reads TGTGCCACCACGGGACTAGGGAGGGACAATGAGCAGTTCTTC.

This clone showed up just once. The chain recombines TRBV5-1 with TRBJ2-1; perhaps TRBD2 as D (5 bases). The germline CDR1 and CDR2 sequences are SGHRS and YFSETQ. There are 14 residues in the CDR3. V lost 2 bases and J 0 bases, leaving 6 bases between the germline ends. The CDR3 loop reads CASSFRDSYNEQFF. The DNA for the CDR3 is TGCGCCAGCAGCTTCCGGGACTCCTACAATGAGCAGTTCTTC. The full variable domain, in which reference TRBV5-1 and TRBJ2-1 provide the parts outside the CDR3, is KAGVTQTPRYLIKTRGQQVTLSCSPISGHRSVSWYQQTPGQGLQFLFEYFSETQRNKGNFPGRFSGRQFSNSRSEMNVSTLELGDSALYLCASSFRDSYNEQFFGPGTRLTVL.

This clone appeared a few times. V usage is TRBV5-1 and J usage is TRBJ1-2; TRBD1 aligns across 7 bases. With V trimmed by 6 bases and J by 4 bases, 15 bases remained unmatched. CDR1 SGHRS and CDR2 YFSETQ come from the germline V gene. The CDR3 has 16 residues. Here the CDR3 reads CASNPGTAQWSYGYTF. DNA of the CDR3: TGCGCCAGCAACCCTGGGACAGCACAATGGAGCTATGGCTACACCTTC.

The rearrangement links TRBV7-8 to TRBJ2-7; D is possibly TRBD1 (5 bases). This CDR3 region has 15 residues. The germline CDR1 and CDR2 sequences are SGHVS and FQNEAQ. V was trimmed by 0 bases and J by 4 bases, leaving 13 bases between them. CDR3 DNA: TGTGCCAGCAGCTTAGCGCTGGGTCAGGGTTACGAGCAGTACTTC. Its translation is CASSLALGQGYEQYF.

V usage is TRBV20-1 and J usage is TRBJ2-1; D remains ambiguous. The germline gives CDR1 DFQATT, CDR2 SNEGSKA (reference sequence). There are 11 residues in the CDR3. V was shortened by 5 bases and J by 10 bases, with 12 bases between the two germline ends. CDR3 amino acids: CSAAGEKEQFF. The CDR3 coding sequence is TGCAGTGCTGCCGGAGAGAAGGAGCAGTTCTTC.

This rearrangement joins TRBV5-1 to TRBJ2-5; 7 bases line up with TRBD1. This CDR3 comprises 15 residues. V lost 3 bases and J lost 5; bases outside the gene matches: 10. Per the germline V gene, CDR1 is SGHRS and CDR2 is YFSETQ. The CDR3 DNA sequence: TGCGCCAGCAGCTCAGAGGGGGCCGAGTGGGAGACCCAGTACTTC. It specifies CASSSEGAEWETQYF.

The J gene is TRBJ1-1, the V gene TRBV4-1; tentative D call: TRBD1 (6 bases). V lost 2 bases and J 3 bases, leaving 13 bases between the germline ends. The CDR3 runs 15 residues. The germline V gene encodes CDR1 MGHRA and CDR2 YSYEKL. The CDR3 is CASSQPTGSDTEAFF. The CDR3 DNA reads as TGCGCCAGCAGCCAACCGACAGGTTCTGACACTGAAGCTTTCTTT.

The rearrangement links TRBV7-8 to TRBJ1-5; the match to TRBD1 covers 8 bases. The CDR3 extends over 18 amino acids. From germline, CDR1 is SGHVS and CDR2 FQNEAQ. V lost 5 bases to trimming and J lost 6 bases; unmatched junction nucleotides: 18. CDR3 DNA: TGTGCCAGCAGCCCAGAAGGGGACGGGACAGGATTGGGTCAGCCCCAGCATTTT. This encodes CASSPEGDGTGLGQPQHF.

This chain's CDR3 is CSVSGGRTYEQYF. The CDR3 bases are TGCAGCGTTTCGGGGGGACGAACCTACGAGCAGTACTTC. The rearrangement uses TRBV29-1 and TRBJ2-7, with TRBD2 identical over 7 bases. Germline V lookup: CDR1 SQVTM, CDR2 ANQGSEA. The CDR3 is 13 residues long. After removal of 5 bases from V and 2 bases from J, the junction contained 6 bases not matched to a gene.

The chain couples TRBV25-1 to TRBJ1-4; D is ambiguous. The V and J ends lost 2 bases and 3 bases respectively, with 10 bases between them. CDR1 MGHDK and CDR2 SYGVNS come from the germline V gene. This CDR3 has 15 residues. CDR3 coding DNA: TGTGCCAGCAGTGAACGTGGTCAGGCTAATGAAAAACTGTTTTTT. The encoded protein is CASSERGQANEKLFF.

The rearrangement uses TRBV18 and TRBJ2-5, with TRBD2 as a possible D gene (6 bases). The V gene's germline CDR1 is KGHSH and CDR2 LQKENI. CDR3 size: 14 residues. The V end lost 2 bases, the J end lost 2 bases, and 9 bases lay between the germline ends. The CDR3 here is CASSPAEGQETQYF. The CDR3 coding sequence is TGTGCCAGCTCACCAGCGGAGGGGCAAGAGACCCAGTACTTC.

This clone was seen only once. J is TRBJ2-3 and V is TRBV6-6; 12 bases align to TRBD2. Trimming took 5 bases from V and 5 from J; bases not matched to a gene: 2. The germline V gene has CDR1 MNHNY and CDR2 SVGAGI (reference sequence). This CDR3 has 14 residues. CDR3 in DNA: TGTGCCAGCAGTCAGGGACTAGCGGGAGATACGCAGTATTTT. Protein: CASSQGLAGDTQYF.

The chain links TRBV10-1 to TRBJ2-5; D perhaps matches TRBD1 (6 bases). CDR1 and CDR2 (germline): WNHNN, SYGVQD (reference sequence). The CDR3 extends over 13 amino acids. V was clipped by 4 bases and J by 5 bases, with 11 bases between them. This CDR3 is CASSVARGETQYF. The CDR3 DNA is TGCGCCAGCAGTGTTGCCAGGGGCGAGACCCAGTACTTC.

The chain links TRBV21-1 to TRBJ2-2; the DNA was not used to check the table's D call, TRBD1. TRBV21-1 is deemed a pseudogene. The CDR3 has 14 residues. The CDR3 here is CASSSRQGVGELFF. As DNA, the CDR3 is TGTGCCAGCAGCAGCCGACAGGGGGTCGGGGAGCTGTTTTTT.

The chain couples TRBV5-1 to TRBJ2-3, with 7 bases lining up with TRBD2. The CDR3 runs to 15 residues. Germline CDR1 SGHRS, CDR2 YFSETQ. Germline trimming cut 0 bases from V and 2 bases from J; bases unmatched to any gene: 3. The CDR3 DNA follows: TGCGCCAGCAGCTTGGCGGGGGGAGACACAGATACGCAGTATTTT. This codes for CASSLAGGDTDTQYF.

This rearrangement joins TRBV6-6 to TRBJ1-2; the D is unclear. Trimming shortened V by 0 bases and J by 4 bases, and 15 bases separated the two germline ends. CDR3 length: 16 amino acids. Germline-derived CDR1 and CDR2 are MNHNY and SVGAGI (reference sequence). DNA of the CDR3: TGTGCCAGCAGTTACTCGAGCGGGCAGACCCTCTATGGCTACACCTTC. This encodes CASSYSSGQTLYGYTF.

The rearrangement uses TRBV19 and TRBJ2-2, with D possibly matching TRBD2 (6 bases). The CDR3 totals 16 residues. Germline V CDR1 and CDR2: LNHDA, SQIVND (reference sequence). V lost 5 bases, J lost 1 base, and 14 bases lay in between. The CDR3 here is CASSPTTSGNTGELFF. The CDR3 nucleotides read TGTGCCAGTAGTCCGACGACTAGTGGGAACACCGGGGAGCTGTTTTTT.

This clone was detected only a few times. Written as DNA, the CDR3 is TGTGCCATCACTGATGACAGGGGGGACGAGCAGTACTTC. Translation: CAITDDRGDEQYF. The rearrangement joins TRBV10-3 to TRBJ2-7, with 9 nucleotides matching TRBD1. The CDR3 is made up of 13 amino acids. J was trimmed by 5 bases and V by 7 bases; bases with no gene match: 6. The germline gives CDR1 ENHRY, CDR2 SYGVKD.

The rearrangement uses TRBV7-6 and TRBJ2-1; 9 bases line up with TRBD1. The germline gives CDR1 SGHVS, CDR2 FNYEAQ. The trim removed 1 base at V and 5 bases at J, leaving 6 bases unmatched. The CDR3 spans 16 residues. CDR3 nucleotides: TGTGCCAGCAGCTTAGGGGGACAGGGAGTACACAATGAGCAGTTCTTC. Translating gives CASSLGGQGVHNEQFF.

The chain is built from TRBV29-1 and TRBJ2-3; D might be TRBD1 (5 bases). V dropped 8 bases and J dropped 4 bases, with 16 bases sitting between them. The CDR3 totals 13 residues. Per the germline V gene, CDR1 is SQVTM and CDR2 is ANQGSEA. The CDR3 sequence: CSLSRTSSDTQYF. The CDR3 nucleotides are TGCAGCTTGTCCCGGACATCTTCAGATACGCAGTATTTT.

This clone is medium-sized (0.01 to 0.1%). The genes are TRBV19 and TRBJ2-2; 8 bases align to TRBD1. CDR1 and CDR2 (germline): LNHDA, SQIVND (reference sequence). V gave up 4 bases and J gave up 4 bases; unmatched junction bases: 5. The length of the CDR3 is 15 residues. Here the CDR3 reads CASSTGGRGTGELFF. The CDR3 bases are TGTGCCAGTAGTACAGGGGGCAGGGGCACCGGGGAGCTGTTTTTT.

The chain carries TRBV5-1 and TRBJ2-2; 12 bases are shared with TRBD2. CDR3 length: 15 amino acids. Unmatched junction bases numbered 3, after V lost 4 bases and J lost 5 bases. Germline values: CDR1 SGHRS, CDR2 YFSETQ. The CDR3 protein is CASSPTSGGTGELFF. CDR3 bases: TGCGCCAGCAGCCCTACTAGCGGGGGGACCGGGGAGCTGTTTTTT.

The rearrangement uses TRBV30 and TRBJ2-7, with D possibly matching TRBD1 (5 bases). Trimming stripped 0 bases from V and 6 bases from J, with 12 bases between. The CDR3 length is 13 residues. Germline V gene sequence: CDR1 GTSNPN, CDR2 SVGIG (reference sequence). The CDR3 bases are TGTGCCTGGAGTGTGTCCAGGGTCACCGAGCAGTACTTC. Protein product: CAWSVSRVTEQYF.

The gene calls are TRBV12-5 and TRBJ2-7; D possibly corresponds to TRBD2 (5 bases). V shed 6 bases and J shed 3 bases, with 12 bases lying between them. CDR1 and CDR2 from the germline V gene are LGHNT and FRNRAP. The CDR3 covers 13 residues. The CDR3 coding sequence is TGTGCTAGTGGAGGCACTCGGGACTACGAGCAGTACTTC. As protein: CASGGTRDYEQYF.

This sequence joins TRBV11-2 and TRBJ2-5; maybe TRBD2 (6 bases). From germline, CDR1 is SGHAT and CDR2 FQNNGV. Trimming pared 1 base from V and 4 bases from J, leaving 10 bases between. This CDR3 has 14 residues. CDR3 sequence reads: CASSLGRGRETQYF. In nucleotides, the CDR3 is TGTGCCAGCAGCTTAGGCCGGGGGAGAGAGACCCAGTACTTC.

The genes are TRBV19 and TRBJ1-1; 7 bases align to TRBD1. The ends lost 5 bases at V and 1 base at J; junction bases unmatched: 7. This CDR3 comprises 15 residues. Looked up from germline, CDR1 is LNHDA and CDR2 is SQIVND (reference sequence). This CDR3 reads CASSVSGQSNTEAFF. The CDR3 nucleotides read TGTGCCAGTAGTGTTTCGGGACAGTCGAACACTGAAGCTTTCTTT.